Listed below are T cell receptor beta chains from one sample, sequenced in a study of T cell responses to AZD1222 COVID-19 vaccine. Produced via immunoSEQ multiplex PCR; TCRdb's table is partial and in-frame only. Here the sample spans around 59,000 clones, 89% being singletons. Sequencing was performed on peripheral blood, taken 28 days after the second AZD1222 dose. These receptor sequences come from an adult who received the AZD1222 COVID-19 vaccine. CDR3s include the opening cysteine and the closing phenylalanine or tryptophan. A D gene is named only where the DNA matches it firmly. Clone size is not always given. Where it is, it says once, few, many or a class for expanded clones.

clone size: .
J gene: TRBJ1-1
V gene: TRBV18
D gene: .
CDR3 DNA: TGTGCCAGCTCACCGAGGACGGAGAACACTGAAGCTTTCTTT
CDR3 protein: CASSPRTENTEAFF

clone size: .
J gene: TRBJ1-2
V gene: TRBV27
D gene: .
CDR3 DNA: TGTGCCAGCAGTCCGGGGGCGGGAAACTATGGCTACACCTTC
CDR3 protein: CASSPGAGNYGYTF

clone size: .
J gene: TRBJ2-2
V gene: TRBV6-5
D gene: .
CDR3 DNA: TGTGCCAGTAACGGGGCCGGGGAGCTGTTTTTT
CDR3 protein: CASNGAGELFF

clone size: .
J gene: TRBJ1-2
V gene: TRBV30
D gene: .
CDR3 DNA: TGTGCCTGGAGTAAGGGGGGCGACTATGGCTACACCTTC
CDR3 protein: CAWSKGGDYGYTF

clone size: .
J gene: TRBJ2-1
V gene: TRBV3-1/TRBV3-2
D gene: .
CDR3 DNA: TGTGCCAGCAGCCATGGGCTAGACTCCTACAATGAGCAGTTCTTC
CDR3 protein: CASSHGLDSYNEQFF

clone size: .
J gene: TRBJ2-7
V gene: TRBV11-3
D gene: .
CDR3 DNA: TGTGCCAGCAGCTTTGCAGGGGCCGTTCCCTACGAGCAGTACTTC
CDR3 protein: CASSFAGAVPYEQYF

clone size: .
J gene: TRBJ2-7
V gene: TRBV7-9
D gene: TRBD2
CDR3 DNA: TGTGCCAGCAGCTCCCGCGGGGGGGACTACGAGCAGTACTTC
CDR3 protein: CASSSRGGDYEQYF

clone size: .
J gene: TRBJ1-2
V gene: TRBV6-5
D gene: TRBD1
CDR3 DNA: TGTGCCAGCATCGCCCTGGACAGGGCGGGTGGCTACACCTTC
CDR3 protein: CASIALDRAGGYTF

clone size: .
J gene: TRBJ1-5
V gene: TRBV25-1
D gene: .
CDR3 DNA: TGTGCCAGCAGTGCCAGTACAGAGCTAAATCAGCCCCAGCATTTT
CDR3 protein: CASSASTELNQPQHF

clone size: .
J gene: TRBJ2-7
V gene: TRBV5-5
D gene: TRBD1
CDR3 DNA: TGTGCCAGCAGCTTGTCCGACAGGGTCTACGAGCAGTACTTC
CDR3 protein: CASSLSDRVYEQYF

clone size: once
J gene: TRBJ1-4
V gene: TRBV19
D gene: .
CDR3 DNA: TGTGCCGCCACCAACAGTGTGGGGGAAAAACTGTTTTTT
CDR3 protein: CAATNSVGEKLFF

clone size: once
J gene: TRBJ2-1
V gene: TRBV5-1
D gene: .
CDR3 DNA: TGCGCCAGCAGCTTGGAACGGGGGATAGCGCAGAAATATGAGCAGTTCTTC
CDR3 protein: CASSLERGIAQKYEQFF

clone size: .
J gene: TRBJ2-5
V gene: TRBV2
D gene: TRBD1
CDR3 DNA: TGTGCCAGCAGTGAGCAGACAGGGGGGGACCACTTC
CDR3 protein: CASSEQTGGDHF

clone size: once
J gene: TRBJ2-2
V gene: TRBV5-1
D gene: TRBD1
CDR3 DNA: TGCGCCAGCAGCCGTGGGACAGGGCCGGGCACCGGGGAGCTGTTTTTT
CDR3 protein: CASSRGTGPGTGELFF

clone size: .
J gene: TRBJ1-5
V gene: TRBV29-1
D gene: TRBD1
CDR3 DNA: TGCAGCGTTGAACAGGGGGGGTTAGGGCAGCCCCAGCATTTT
CDR3 protein: CSVEQGGLGQPQHF

clone size: .
J gene: TRBJ2-5
V gene: TRBV7-9
D gene: .
CDR3 DNA: TGTGCCAGCATCGGGCTTGGCGAGACCCAGTACTTC
CDR3 protein: CASIGLGETQYF

clone size: .
J gene: TRBJ1-2
V gene: TRBV3-1/TRBV3-2
D gene: .
CDR3 DNA: TGTGCCAGCAGCCAAGAGGGCAGTGGCTCTGGCTACACCTTC
CDR3 protein: CASSQEGSGSGYTF

clone size: once
J gene: TRBJ2-1
V gene: TRBV11-2
D gene: .
CDR3 DNA: TGTGCCAGCAGCCTAATTATAAGTCGAAGGGGTACCTACAATGAGCAGTTCTTC
CDR3 protein: CASSLIISRRGTYNEQFF